These 11 T cell receptor beta chains share one sample of origin, sequenced in a study of shared clonotypes between healthy human individuals. Cells designated naive CD8 were CD45RO-negative and were positively selected for CCR7, with terminally differentiated effector memory CD45RA+ cells excluded. Clones were sequenced by immunoSEQ multiplex PCR, and TCRdb holds only the in-frame ones, with some missing. The table has some 2.1 million clones, 93% seen once. The sequencing input was naive CD8+ T cells from PBMCs. These receptors originate from a man aged 18 to 29 in good health. Some clones in this sample may be carry-over from other donors' samples.

The chain links TRBV28 to TRBJ2-7; perhaps TRBD1 as D (6 bases). Germline V CDR1 and CDR2: MDHEN, SYDVKM. The CDR3 totals 15 residues. The ends were cut back, 5 bases at V and 0 bases at J, with 14 bases in the middle. The CDR3 is CASSMLRDTSYEQYF. CDR3 nucleotide sequence: TGTGCCAGCAGTATGCTCCGGGACACCTCCTACGAGCAGTACTTC. Variable domain in full (rest from reference TRBV28 and TRBJ2-7): DVKVTQSSRYLVKRTGEKVFLECVQDMDHENMFWYRQDPGLGLRLIYFSYDVKMKEKGDIPEGYSVSREKKERFSLILESASTNQTSMYLCASSMLRDTSYEQYFGPGTRLTVT.

The chain combines TRBV9 with TRBJ2-3; D is unresolved. CDR3 size: 14 residues. V lost 0 bases to trimming and J lost 6 bases, with 11 bases between them. In germline, CDR1 is SGDLS, CDR2 YYNGEE. CDR3 DNA sequence: TGTGCCAGCAGCGTAGCACCGCCCGGCGATACGCAGTATTTT. Its protein product is CASSVAPPGDTQYF.

The chain couples TRBV29-1 to TRBJ1-1; 7 positions match TRBD1. The germline CDR1 and CDR2 sequences are SQVTM and ANQGSEA. The V segment lost 6 bases and the J segment 6 bases; nucleotides outside the gene matches: 7. The CDR3 is made up of 12 amino acids. The CDR3: CSVPGTAPEAFF. The CDR3 coding sequence is TGCAGCGTGCCAGGGACAGCCCCTGAAGCTTTCTTT. The full variable domain, with the rest looked up from reference TRBV29-1 and TRBJ1-1, is SAVISQKPSRDICQRGTSLTIQCQVDSQVTMMFWYRQQPGQSLTLIATANQGSEATYESGFVIDKFPISRPNLTFSTLTVSNMSPEDSSIYLCSVPGTAPEAFFGQGTRLTVV.

The DNA of the CDR3 is TGTGCCAGCAGCCCACTGGGACAGGCGAATCCCGGGGAGCTGTTTTTT. This translates into CASSPLGQANPGELFF. The V and J genes are TRBV11-2 and TRBJ2-2; 8 nucleotides line up with TRBD1. Germline V CDR1 and CDR2: SGHAT, FQNNGV. V was clipped by 5 bases and J by 6 bases; unmatched bases: 11. The CDR3 has 16 amino acids.

This clone was seen just once. The V call is TRBV5-1, the J call TRBJ1-2; D possibly corresponds to TRBD1 (5 bases). The V gene lost 4 bases and the J gene lost 6 bases, with 22 bases spanning the gap. Germline assignment: CDR1 SGHRS and CDR2 YFSETQ. This CDR3 contains 16 residues. This CDR3 reads CASSPGRGVSIDGYTF. Here the CDR3 DNA reads TGCGCCAGCAGCCCTGGCCGAGGGGTGTCTATCGATGGCTACACCTTC.

The chain is built from TRBV27 and TRBJ2-2, with D tentatively TRBD2 (6 bases). Trimming took off 5 bases at V and 9 bases at J, with 19 bases between the two ends. Germline loops: CDR1 MNHEY, CDR2 SMNVEV (reference sequence). The CDR3 is 15 amino acids. This CDR3 is CASSQPVAAVRELFF. The CDR3, as DNA: TGTGCCAGCAGTCAACCTGTAGCGGCGGTTAGGGAGCTGTTTTTT.

This chain connects TRBV28 to TRBJ1-5; 7 nucleotides agree with TRBD1. The germline V gene encodes CDR1 MDHEN and CDR2 SYDVKM. J gave up 0 bases and V 4 bases, and 12 bases lay outside the gene matches. The length of the CDR3 is 18 residues. CDR3 in amino acids: CASSSPLGQRYSNQPQHF. The CDR3 nucleotides are TGTGCCAGCAGTTCACCCTTGGGACAGCGCTATAGCAATCAGCCCCAGCATTTT.

The genes are TRBV7-6 and TRBJ2-1; a possible D gene is TRBD2 (6 bases). Trimming shortened V by 5 bases and J by 4 bases, and 18 bases separated the two germline ends. CDR1 SGHVS and CDR2 FNYEAQ come from the germline V gene. The CDR3 has 16 amino acids. CDR3 bases: TGTGCCAGCAGCCAAAACACCGGGACTTTATACAATGAGCAGTTCTTC. This encodes CASSQNTGTLYNEQFF.

This clone was recorded only once. The V call is TRBV9, the J call TRBJ2-1, with D possibly being TRBD2 (6 bases). Germline CDR1 is SGDLS and CDR2 is YYNGEE. CDR3 length: 16 residues. V shed 0 bases and J shed 1 base, with 11 bases lying between them. This chain's CDR3 is CASSVEWRESYNEQFF. The CDR3 bases are TGTGCCAGCAGCGTAGAGTGGCGGGAATCCTACAATGAGCAGTTCTTC.

This clone appeared a single time. The V and J genes are TRBV27 and TRBJ2-7; no reliable D call. The CDR3 sequence is 14 residues long. CDR1 is MNHEY and CDR2 is SMNVEV in the germline V gene (reference sequence). The V end lost 2 bases, the J end lost 7 bases, and 15 bases lay between the germline ends. The CDR3 is CASSLIQIPGEQYF. CDR3 bases: TGTGCCAGCAGTTTAATCCAGATACCTGGAGAGCAGTACTTC.

For this clone: At the DNA level, this CDR3 is encoded by other sequences in the same sample as well. CDR3 in DNA: TGTGCCAGCAGCTTAGCTACCGGGGAGCTGTTTTTT. Its protein product is CASSLATGELFF. The V call is TRBV7-9, the J call TRBJ2-2; D gene unclear. This CDR3 spans 12 amino acids. Germline CDR1 and CDR2: SEHNR and FQNEAQ (reference sequence). The V gene lost 0 bases and the J gene lost 5 bases, with 1 base spanning the gap.